A single sample gave rise to the 8 T cell receptor beta chains below, sequenced in a study of long-term antiretroviral therapy in people with HIV. A v3.0 immunoSEQ assay was performed at survey level. Sequencing used immunoSEQ multiplex PCR; TCRdb keeps in-frame clones, though not all of them. The sample has 15,000 to 20,000 clones; 70% to 80% are singletons. The sequencing used unsorted PBMCs, collected 2.2 years after starting antiretroviral therapy. All receptors derive from a man in his fifties with HIV.

V is TRBV11-2 and J is TRBJ1-1, with unresolved D. The germline V and J ends were trimmed by 2 bases and 1 base, with 2 bases remaining between them. Germline CDR1 is SGHAT and CDR2 is FQNNGV. CDR3 length: 12 residues. The CDR3 region has the DNA TGTGCCAGCAGCTTACAGAACACTGAAGCTTTCTTT. It yields the protein CASSLQNTEAFF.

V usage is TRBV9 and J usage is TRBJ2-7, with D perhaps TRBD1 (7 bases). The germline gives CDR1 SGDLS, CDR2 YYNGEE. This CDR3 has 14 amino acids. V gave up 3 bases and J gave up 2 bases, with 12 bases separating them. CDR3: CASSAGGSTYEQYF. The CDR3, as DNA: TGTGCCAGCAGCGCAGGGGGGTCAACCTACGAGCAGTACTTC.

The V gene is TRBV7-6, the J gene TRBJ2-3; perhaps D is TRBD1 or TRBD2 (6 bases each). The CDR3 totals 16 residues. Germline CDR1 and CDR2: SGHVS and FNYEAQ. Trimming removed 0 bases at V and 6 bases at J, with 16 bases between. The CDR3 sequence is CASSLAGGPRGDTQYF. CDR3 DNA: TGTGCCAGCAGCTTAGCGGGGGGACCCAGGGGTGATACGCAGTATTTT.

The chain links TRBV6-5 to TRBJ2-1; 8 nucleotides align to TRBD2. The CDR3 sequence is 15 residues long. Germline assignment: CDR1 MNHEY and CDR2 SVGAGI. V shed 4 bases, J shed 0 bases, and the junction held 2 bases outside the gene matches. The CDR3 nucleotides read TGTGCCAGCAGTTCAGCGGGAGACTCCTACAATGAGCAGTTCTTC. It specifies CASSSAGDSYNEQFF.

This rearrangement joins TRBV6-5 to TRBJ2-5, with D possibly matching TRBD1 (6 bases). Germline CDR1 and CDR2: MNHEY and SVGAGI. The CDR3 has 15 amino acids. Trimming stripped 4 bases from V and 1 base from J, with 13 bases between. The CDR3 DNA follows: TGTGCCAGCAGTTCCTACGACAGGTTCCAAGAGACCCAGTACTTC. Its protein is CASSSYDRFQETQYF.

V is TRBV7-9 and J is TRBJ1-6, with D hard to call. The CDR3 spans 15 residues. Between the trimmed V and J ends, which lost 1 base and 8 bases, there was a span of 12 bases. The germline gives CDR1 SEHNR, CDR2 FQNEAQ (reference sequence). The CDR3 is CASSLEGHGDSPLHF. For the CDR3, the DNA is TGTGCCAGCAGCTTAGAAGGCCACGGTGATTCACCCCTCCACTTT.

The J gene is TRBJ2-2, the V gene TRBV7-2, with a possible D match to TRBD1 (6 bases). Germline CDR1 reads SGHTA; CDR2 reads FQGNSA. Trimming pared 6 bases from V and 0 bases from J, leaving 8 bases between. The length of the CDR3 is 14 residues. The CDR3 protein is CASSWTANTGELFF. In DNA form, the CDR3 reads TGTGCCAGCAGTTGGACAGCGAACACCGGGGAGCTGTTTTTT.

The chain combines TRBV5-6 with TRBJ2-7; TRBD2 is a possible D gene (6 bases). Trimming took off 2 bases at V and 4 bases at J, with 13 bases between the two ends. Germline values: CDR1 SGHDT, CDR2 YYEEEE. This CDR3 region has 14 residues. The CDR3 protein is CASSFGLGGYEQYF. The CDR3 DNA sequence: TGTGCCAGCAGCTTTGGACTGGGGGGATACGAGCAGTACTTC.